A single sample gave rise to the 25 T cell receptor beta chains below, sequenced in a study of CD8 T cells in Susac syndrome. Random hexamers were used to reverse transcribe the RNA input (about 0.5 to 1 ug). From the immunoSEQ multiplex PCR reads, TCRdb called clonotypes with MiXCR, one entry per CDR3 protein. The sample holds some 140,000 distinct CDR3 sequences, 85% to 95% seen once. The sequencing sample was made of CD8+ T cells from PBMCs. The receptors shown here come from a human donor with Susac syndrome.

The chain is built from TRBV30 and TRBJ2-7; unclear D gene. CDR3 length equals 13 residues. Germline CDR1 is GTSNPN and CDR2 is SVGIG (reference sequence). Trimming left V 1 base short and J 2 bases short, with 9 bases between. CDR3 coding DNA: TGTGCCTGGAGTGAAGAGATCACCTACGAGCAGTACTTC. This gives the protein CAWSEEITYEQYF.

V gene TRBV20-1 combines with J gene TRBJ2-3, with D hard to call. Germline CDR1 is DFQATT and CDR2 is SNEGSKA (reference sequence). Trimming removed 0 bases from V and 2 bases from J, with 9 bases in between. The CDR3 is 14 residues long. CDR3 sequence reads: CSARDPRLTDTQYF. The CDR3 DNA sequence: TGCAGTGCTAGAGACCCCAGGCTCACAGATACGCAGTATTTT.

The rearrangement joins TRBV11-2 to TRBJ2-7, with D uncertain. The CDR3 spans 12 residues. V lost 5 bases to trimming and J lost 9 bases, with 14 bases between them. The germline V gene encodes CDR1 SGHAT and CDR2 FQNNGV. The CDR3, as DNA: TGTGCCAGCAGCCCCGACGGGTCTGTGCAGTACTTC. This codes for CASSPDGSVQYF. Variable domain in full (rest from reference TRBV11-2 and TRBJ2-7): EAGVAQSPRYKIIEKRQSVAFWCNPISGHATLYWYQQILGQGPKLLIQFQNNGVVDDSQLPKDRFSAERLKGVDSTLKIQPAKLEDSAVYLCASSPDGSVQYFGPGTRLTVT.

By share of the sample, this clonotype is medium-sized. The rearrangement uses TRBV27 and TRBJ2-7; D gene uncertain. Germline V lookup: CDR1 MNHEY, CDR2 SMNVEV (reference sequence). This CDR3 is 11 amino acids long. With 6 bases removed from V and 0 bases from J, the gap between germline ends came to 3 bases. CDR3: CASSSSYEQYF. CDR3 DNA sequence: TGTGCCAGCAGCTCCTCCTACGAGCAGTACTTC.

The rearrangement joins TRBV6-5 to TRBJ2-5; 9 positions match TRBD1. CDR1 and CDR2 (germline): MNHEY, SVGAGI. The trim removed 2 bases at V and 4 bases at J, leaving 2 bases unmatched. CDR3 size: 14 residues. The CDR3 DNA reads TGTGCCAGCAGTTACCTGGACAGGGGAGAGACCCAGTACTTC. Protein sequence: CASSYLDRGETQYF.

V and J are TRBV7-3 and TRBJ2-1; tentative D call: TRBD2 (5 bases). CDR1 and CDR2 from the germline V gene are SGHTA and FQGTGA. V gave up 1 base and J gave up 2 bases, with 9 bases separating them. The CDR3 is 15 residues long. CDR3 DNA: TGTGCCAGCAGCTTAAGGTCTAGCCCCTACAATGAGCAGTTCTTC. Translated, it gives CASSLRSSPYNEQFF.

CDR3 DNA: TGTGCCAGCAGCCCGCGGGAGGGGACCTACAATGAGCAGTTCTTC. Translation: CASSPREGTYNEQFF. This rearrangement joins TRBV5-8 to TRBJ2-1, with 9 nucleotides matching TRBD2. Germline CDR1 and CDR2: SGHTS and YDEGEE. The CDR3 is 15 amino acids. V gave up 4 bases and J gave up 2 bases; unmatched junction bases: 4. Filled out from reference TRBV5-8 and TRBJ2-1, the complete variable domain reads EAGVTQSPTHLIKTRGQQATLRCSPISGHTSVYWYQQALGLGLQFLLWYDEGEERNRGNFPPRFSGRQFPNYSSELNVNALELEDSALYLCASSPREGTYNEQFFGPGTRLTVL.

The chain recombines TRBV4-1 with TRBJ2-1; D may match TRBD1 or TRBD2 (5 bases each). CDR1 and CDR2 (germline): MGHRA, YSYEKL. CDR3 length equals 14 residues. Trimming took 3 bases from V and 7 from J, leaving 13 bases between them. The CDR3 bases are TGCGCCAGCAGCCAGACCGGGACCGTTAATGAGCAGTTCTTC. It encodes CASSQTGTVNEQFF.

In nucleotides, the CDR3 is TGCAGTGCCCTTCGGGACAATGAGCAGTTCTTC. It codes for CSALRDNEQFF. This chain links TRBV20-1 with TRBJ2-1; D unresolved. Germline V gene sequence: CDR1 DFQATT, CDR2 SNEGSKA (reference sequence). The CDR3 covers 11 residues. V was cut by 6 bases and J by 5 bases, with 8 bases left in between.

The V and J genes are TRBV29-1 and TRBJ1-3; D is unresolved. The CDR3 covers 13 residues. Germline lookup yields CDR1 SQVTM and CDR2 ANQGSEA. Trimming took off 3 bases at V and 8 bases at J, with 14 bases between the two ends. DNA of the CDR3: TGCAGCGTTGAGACGGACGAGGGATACACCATATATTTT. This translates into CSVETDEGYTIYF.

The CDR3 region is CASSSGTGGMETQYF. In DNA, the CDR3 is TGCGCCAGCAGCTCGGGGACAGGGGGGATGGAGACCCAGTACTTC. V usage is TRBV5-1 and J usage is TRBJ2-5, with 11 bases matching TRBD1. V dropped 3 bases and J dropped 5; count of bases not matched to a gene: 6. This CDR3 is 15 amino acids long. The germline gives CDR1 SGHRS, CDR2 YFSETQ.

This sequence joins TRBV7-2 and TRBJ2-7, with D hard to call. Germline CDR1 reads SGHTA; CDR2 reads FQGNSA. The CDR3 runs to 15 residues. V was clipped by 4 bases and J by 0 bases, with 13 bases between them. The CDR3: CASSSVLVSSYEQYF. CDR3 nucleotide sequence: TGTGCCAGCAGCTCCGTCCTAGTGAGCTCCTACGAGCAGTACTTC.

Regarding this clonotype: Its ends do not fully match the called genes, so a read error is possible. The rearrangement links TRBV9 to TRBJ2-1; 11 bases fit TRBD2. Germline CDR1 and CDR2: SGDLS and YYNGEE. This CDR3 has 12 amino acids. The CDR3, as DNA: TGTGCCAGCAGCGATAGCGGGAGGGAGCCGTTCTTC. This translates into CASSDSGREPFF.

This clonotype was counted a single time. J is TRBJ1-2 and V is TRBV24-1; 8 bases fit TRBD1. V lost 2 bases and J lost 3; bases outside the gene matches: 16. This CDR3 comprises 19 residues. Germline V gene lookup returns CDR1 KGHDR and CDR2 SFDVKD. The CDR3 bases are TGTGCCACCAGTGATTCCCCCGGTTCAGGGGGCGGTGGCGACTATGGCTACACCTTC. Encoded protein: CATSDSPGSGGGGDYGYTF.

The V gene is TRBV9, the J gene TRBJ1-2; perhaps TRBD1 as D (6 bases). The ends were cut back, 4 bases at V and 5 bases at J, with 18 bases in the middle. This CDR3 region has 15 residues. Germline assignment: CDR1 SGDLS and CDR2 YYNGEE. The CDR3 loop reads CASSSAVKGGYGYTF. CDR3 DNA sequence: TGTGCCAGCAGCTCCGCCGTCAAAGGGGGTTATGGCTACACCTTC.

J is TRBJ2-1 and V is TRBV3-1; D is unclear. V lost 0 bases and J 0 bases, leaving 12 bases between the germline ends. The CDR3 is made up of 17 amino acids. CDR1 LGHDT and CDR2 YNNKEL come from the germline V gene (reference sequence). The CDR3 DNA sequence: TGTGCCAGCAGCCAAGATCTCTGGAAAAGCTCCTACAATGAGCAGTTCTTC. Its protein product is CASSQDLWKSSYNEQFF.

V is TRBV6-2 or TRBV6-3 and J is TRBJ1-1; D gene uncertain. CDR1 and CDR2 (germline): MNHEY, SVGEGT. The ends were cut back, 3 bases at V and 4 bases at J, with 12 bases in the middle. This CDR3 is built from 14 residues. This CDR3 is CASSYEGNPTEAFF. The CDR3 nucleotides are TGTGCCAGCAGTTATGAAGGTAATCCCACTGAAGCTTTCTTT.

The V gene is TRBV12-3 or TRBV12-4, the J gene TRBJ1-1; D unclear. The CDR3 is 11 amino acids. Trimming removed 2 bases from V and 12 bases from J, with 10 bases in between. The CDR3 reads CASSLLGNTFF. The CDR3 DNA reads as TGTGCCAGCAGTTTATTAGGAAATACTTTCTTT.

The V call is TRBV5-1, the J call TRBJ2-1; a weak D match, TRBD2 (5 bases). The V and J ends lost 4 bases and 0 bases respectively, with 14 bases between them. In germline, CDR1 is SGHRS, CDR2 YFSETQ. This CDR3 has 16 residues. DNA of the CDR3: TGCGCCAGCAGCCCGGAGCTAGCCAGCTCCTACAATGAGCAGTTCTTC. Residues: CASSPELASSYNEQFF. Together with reference TRBV5-1 and TRBJ2-1, the CDR3 gives the full variable domain: KAGVTQTPRYLIKTRGQQVTLSCSPISGHRSVSWYQQTPGQGLQFLFEYFSETQRNKGNFPGRFSGRQFSNSRSEMNVSTLELGDSALYLCASSPELASSYNEQFFGPGTRLTVL.

Written as DNA, the CDR3 is TGTGCCAGCAGTGAATATACTAATTGGAAAACTAATGAAAAACTGTTTTTT. It yields the protein CASSEYTNWKTNEKLFF. The chain couples TRBV25-1 to TRBJ1-4, with D uncertain. With 0 bases removed from V and 1 base from J, the gap between germline ends came to 12 bases. CDR3 size: 17 residues. Germline V gene data show CDR1 as MGHDK and CDR2 as SYGVNS.

A remark on this clonotype: The germline gene is not matched at one end of the junction; a read error may be the cause. The J gene is TRBJ1-5, the V gene TRBV7-7; D gene uncertain. This CDR3 spans 14 amino acids. The germline V gene has CDR1 SSHAT and CDR2 FNYEAQ (reference sequence). In nucleotides, the CDR3 is TGTGCTAGCAGCTTAGATAGGGTGGATCAGCCCCAGCATTTT. Translation: CASSLDRVDQPQHF.

The chain links TRBV6-6 to TRBJ2-1; the match to TRBD2 covers 9 bases. Germline V gene data show CDR1 as MNHNY and CDR2 as SVGAGI (reference sequence). The CDR3 is made up of 14 amino acids. V lost 2 bases, J lost 5 bases, and 1 base stayed unmatched. The CDR3 here is CASSYTSGHNEQFF. CDR3 nucleotide sequence: TGTGCCAGCAGTTACACTAGCGGGCACAATGAGCAGTTCTTC.

This chain links TRBV3-1 with TRBJ2-2; 7 bases are a match to TRBD2. This CDR3 contains 16 residues. The V gene's germline CDR1 is LGHDT and CDR2 YNNKEL (reference sequence). With 1 base clipped from V and 1 base from J, the junction kept 3 bases outside the gene matches. The CDR3 DNA follows: TGTGCCAGCAGCCAAGCACTAGCGCAGAACACCGGGGAGCTGTTTTTT. This encodes CASSQALAQNTGELFF.

The J gene is TRBJ2-2, the V gene TRBV20-1; 7 nucleotides match TRBD1. The CDR3 covers 15 residues. The ends lost 2 bases at V and 0 bases at J; junction bases unmatched: 3. Germline assignment: CDR1 DFQATT and CDR2 SNEGSKA (reference sequence). Written as DNA, the CDR3 is TGCAGTGCTAGACCCGACAGGGCGAACACCGGGGAGCTGTTTTTT. Translation: CSARPDRANTGELFF.

This clonotype was seen a handful of times. V usage is TRBV9 and J usage is TRBJ2-5; D might be TRBD1 (5 bases). From germline, CDR1 is SGDLS and CDR2 YYNGEE. The CDR3 runs to 12 residues. V was trimmed by 7 bases and J by 2 bases, leaving 9 bases between them. The CDR3 region is CASSSGQETQYF. DNA for the CDR3: TGTGCCAGCTCCTCAGGGCAAGAGACCCAGTACTTC.